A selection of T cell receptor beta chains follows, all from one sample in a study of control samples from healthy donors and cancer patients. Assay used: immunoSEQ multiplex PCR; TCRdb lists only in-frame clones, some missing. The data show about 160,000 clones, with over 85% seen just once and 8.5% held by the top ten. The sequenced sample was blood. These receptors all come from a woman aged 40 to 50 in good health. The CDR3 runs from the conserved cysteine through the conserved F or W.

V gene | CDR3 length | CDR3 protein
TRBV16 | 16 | CASSQSTVRTIYGYTF
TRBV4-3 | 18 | CASSPVHTLAGGPDTQYF
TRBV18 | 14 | CASSPRTGTGELFF
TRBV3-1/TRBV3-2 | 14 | CASSQGRGTYEQYF
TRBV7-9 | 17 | CASNSNLAGTRYNEQFF
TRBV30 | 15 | CAWSWGGTLGGELFF
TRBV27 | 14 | CASSLRGYNYGYTF
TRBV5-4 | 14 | CASSRDRENTEAFF
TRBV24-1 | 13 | CATSDLGSGELFF
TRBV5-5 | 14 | CASSLRVSGNTIYF
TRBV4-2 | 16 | CASSQDPQTPGNTIYF
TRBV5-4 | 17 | CASSPGMTGGMNTEAFF
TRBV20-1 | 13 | CSASEGLHNEQFF
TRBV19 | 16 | CASSMVTGGGNEKLFF
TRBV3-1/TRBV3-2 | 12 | CASSQDSRMAFF
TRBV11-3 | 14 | CASSLEGRNTEAFF
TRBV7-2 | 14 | CASSFSRTQETQYF
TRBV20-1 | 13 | CSASGGWVYEQYF
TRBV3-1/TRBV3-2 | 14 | CASSQVGGETEAFF
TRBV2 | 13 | CASRTGGVETQYF
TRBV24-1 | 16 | CATSDPGQGPNGELFF
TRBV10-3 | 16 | CAISESPGGHNSPLHF
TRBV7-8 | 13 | CASSDDRNQPQHF
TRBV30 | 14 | CAWSRGQGKSEQYF
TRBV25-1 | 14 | CASSADRVNSPLHF
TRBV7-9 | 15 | CASSPRQGGTDTQYF
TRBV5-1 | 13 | CASTTGGGSPLHF
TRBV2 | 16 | CASRGTGYEGTGELFF
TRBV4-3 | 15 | CASSQEVGGGQPQHF
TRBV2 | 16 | CASSRNRGDSGNTIYF
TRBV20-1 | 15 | CSASTHRVSSDEQYF
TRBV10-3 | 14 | CAISEAGLRDTQYF
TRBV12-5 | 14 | CASGIGVSGNTIYF
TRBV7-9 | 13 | CASSPVLQETQYF
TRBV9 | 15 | CASNTTAQHTDTQYF
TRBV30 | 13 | CAWSDFSGNTIYF
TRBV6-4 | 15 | CASSSGGAGINEQFF
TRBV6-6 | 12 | CASKAGDYGYTF
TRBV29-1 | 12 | CSVEVGQETQYF
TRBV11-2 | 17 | CASSPRTASSGANVLTF
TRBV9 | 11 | CASSGHSEAFF
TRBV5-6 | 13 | CASSPGTNQPQHF
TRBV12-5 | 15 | CASGLTGGASGELFF
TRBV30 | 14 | CAWDSGTPGFVQYF
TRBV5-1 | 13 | CASSFSTDETQYF
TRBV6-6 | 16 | CASSTRQGAKGETQYF